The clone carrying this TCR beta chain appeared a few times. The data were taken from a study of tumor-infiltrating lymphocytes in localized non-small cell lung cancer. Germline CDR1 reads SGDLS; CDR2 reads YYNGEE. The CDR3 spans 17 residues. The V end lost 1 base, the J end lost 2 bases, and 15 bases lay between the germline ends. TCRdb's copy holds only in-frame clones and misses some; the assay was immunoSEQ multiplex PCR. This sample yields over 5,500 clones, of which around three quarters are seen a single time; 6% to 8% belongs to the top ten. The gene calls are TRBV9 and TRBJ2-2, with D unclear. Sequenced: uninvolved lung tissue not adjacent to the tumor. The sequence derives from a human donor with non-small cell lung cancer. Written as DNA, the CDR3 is TGTGCCAGCAGCGTAAGGTTTGAGGCAGGCAACACCGGGGAGCTGTTTTTT. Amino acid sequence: CASSVRFEAGNTGELFF.